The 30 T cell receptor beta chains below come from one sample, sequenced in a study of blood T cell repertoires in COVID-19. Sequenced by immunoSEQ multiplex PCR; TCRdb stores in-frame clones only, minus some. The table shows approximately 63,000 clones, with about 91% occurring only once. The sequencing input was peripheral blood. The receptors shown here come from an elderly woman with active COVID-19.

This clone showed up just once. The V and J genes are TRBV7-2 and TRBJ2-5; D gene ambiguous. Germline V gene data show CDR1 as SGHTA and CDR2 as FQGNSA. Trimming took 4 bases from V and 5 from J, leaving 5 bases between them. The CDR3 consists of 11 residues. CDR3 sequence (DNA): TGTGCCAGCAGCTCCGGGGAGACCCAGTACTTC. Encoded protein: CASSSGETQYF.

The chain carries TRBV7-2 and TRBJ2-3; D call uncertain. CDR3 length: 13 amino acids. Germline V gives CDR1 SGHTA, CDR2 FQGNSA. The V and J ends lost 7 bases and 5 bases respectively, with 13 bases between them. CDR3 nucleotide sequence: TGTGCCAGCACCCGAGAGCGTGTAGATACGCAGTATTTT. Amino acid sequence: CASTRERVDTQYF.

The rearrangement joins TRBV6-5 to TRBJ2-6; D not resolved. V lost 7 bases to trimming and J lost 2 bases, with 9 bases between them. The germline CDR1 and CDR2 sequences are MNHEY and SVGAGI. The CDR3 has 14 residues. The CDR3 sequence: CASTRFPGANVLTF. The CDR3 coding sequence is TGTGCCAGCACGAGGTTTCCTGGGGCCAACGTCCTGACTTTC.

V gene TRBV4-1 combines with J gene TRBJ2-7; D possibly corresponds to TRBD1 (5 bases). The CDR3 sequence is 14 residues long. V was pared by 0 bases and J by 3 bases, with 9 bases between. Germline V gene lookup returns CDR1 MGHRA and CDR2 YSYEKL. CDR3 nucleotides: TGCGCCAGCAGCCAAGATCCCAGGGACTACGAGCAGTACTTC. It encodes CASSQDPRDYEQYF.

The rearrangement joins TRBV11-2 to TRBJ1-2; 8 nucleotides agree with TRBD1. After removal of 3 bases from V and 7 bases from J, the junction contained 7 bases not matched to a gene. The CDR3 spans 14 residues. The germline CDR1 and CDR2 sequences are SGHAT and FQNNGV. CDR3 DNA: TGTGCCAGCAGCTTGAACAGGGGGGGACTTGGCTACACCTTC. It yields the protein CASSLNRGGLGYTF.

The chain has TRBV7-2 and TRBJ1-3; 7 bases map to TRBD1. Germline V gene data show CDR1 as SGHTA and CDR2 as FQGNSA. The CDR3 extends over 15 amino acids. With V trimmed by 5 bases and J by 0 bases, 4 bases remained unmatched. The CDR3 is CASSEDRVSGNTIYF. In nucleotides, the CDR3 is TGTGCCAGCAGCGAAGACAGGGTCTCTGGAAACACCATATATTTT.

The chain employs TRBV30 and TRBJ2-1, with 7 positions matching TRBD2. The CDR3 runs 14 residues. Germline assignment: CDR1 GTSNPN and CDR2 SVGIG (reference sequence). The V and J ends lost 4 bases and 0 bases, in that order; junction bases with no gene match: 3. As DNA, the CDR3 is TGTGCCTGGAATCTAGCGGCCTCCTACAATGAGCAGTTCTTC. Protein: CAWNLAASYNEQFF.

DNA of the CDR3: TGTGCCAGCAGCCCCCACCAACTGGACGAGCAGTACTTC. It translates to CASSPHQLDEQYF. The J gene is TRBJ2-7, the V gene TRBV14; D ambiguous. CDR3 size: 13 residues. Germline values: CDR1 SGHDN, CDR2 FVKESK. Trimming cost V 4 bases and J 5 bases, with 12 bases left between them. Full variable domain (missing parts from reference TRBV14 and TRBJ2-7): EAGVTQFPSHSVIEKGQTVTLRCDPISGHDNLYWYRRVMGKEIKFLLHFVKESKQDESGMPNNRFLAERTGGTYSTLKVQPAELEDSGVYFCASSPHQLDEQYFGPGTRLTVT.

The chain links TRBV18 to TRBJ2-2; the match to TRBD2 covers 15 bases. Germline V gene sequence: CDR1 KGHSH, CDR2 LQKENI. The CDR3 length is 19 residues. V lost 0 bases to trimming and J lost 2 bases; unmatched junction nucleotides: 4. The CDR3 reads CASSPPGTSGGINTGELFF. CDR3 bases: TGTGCCAGCTCACCACCCGGGACTAGCGGGGGGATCAACACCGGGGAGCTGTTTTTT.

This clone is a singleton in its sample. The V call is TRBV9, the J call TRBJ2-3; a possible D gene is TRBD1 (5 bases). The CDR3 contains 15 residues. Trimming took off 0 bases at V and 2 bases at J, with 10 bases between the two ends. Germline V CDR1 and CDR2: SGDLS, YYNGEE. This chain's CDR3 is CASSVEGVHTDTQYF. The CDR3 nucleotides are TGTGCCAGCAGCGTAGAAGGGGTCCACACAGATACGCAGTATTTT.

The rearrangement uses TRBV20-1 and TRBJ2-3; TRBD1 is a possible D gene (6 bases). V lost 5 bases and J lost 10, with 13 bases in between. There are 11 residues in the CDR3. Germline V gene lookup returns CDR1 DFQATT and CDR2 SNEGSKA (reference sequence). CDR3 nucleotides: TGCAGTGCTTGGGGGCCCGGGGCGCAGTATTTT. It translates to CSAWGPGAQYF.

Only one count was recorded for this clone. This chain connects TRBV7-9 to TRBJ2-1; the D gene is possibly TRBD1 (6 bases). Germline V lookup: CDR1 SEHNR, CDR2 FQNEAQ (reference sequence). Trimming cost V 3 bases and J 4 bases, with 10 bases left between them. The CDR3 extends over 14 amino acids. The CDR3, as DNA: TGTGCCAGCAGCTTTGGACAGAATTACAATGAGCAGTTCTTC. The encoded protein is CASSFGQNYNEQFF.

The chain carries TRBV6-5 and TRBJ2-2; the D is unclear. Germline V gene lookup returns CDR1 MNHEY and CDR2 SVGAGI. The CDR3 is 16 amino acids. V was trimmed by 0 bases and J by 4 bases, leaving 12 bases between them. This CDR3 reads CASSYSNGLSTGELFF. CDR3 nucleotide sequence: TGTGCCAGCAGTTACTCGAATGGGCTCTCCACCGGGGAGCTGTTTTTT.

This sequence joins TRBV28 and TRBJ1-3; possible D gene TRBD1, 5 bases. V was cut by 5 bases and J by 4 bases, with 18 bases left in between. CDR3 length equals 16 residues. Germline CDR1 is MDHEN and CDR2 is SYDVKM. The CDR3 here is CASSQSRGLPGNTIYF. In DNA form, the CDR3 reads TGTGCCAGCAGTCAATCTCGGGGACTCCCAGGAAACACCATATATTTT.

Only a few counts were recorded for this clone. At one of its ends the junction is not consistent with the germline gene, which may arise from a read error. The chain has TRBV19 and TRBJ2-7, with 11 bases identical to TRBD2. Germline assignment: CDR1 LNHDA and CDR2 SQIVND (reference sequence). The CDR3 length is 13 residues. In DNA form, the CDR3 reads TGTGCCAGCAGTAGCGGGGGGGCCTACGAGCAGTACTTC. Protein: CASSSGGAYEQYF. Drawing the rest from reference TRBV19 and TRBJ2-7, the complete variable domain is DGGITQSPKYLFRKEGQNVTLSCEQNLNHDAMYWYRQDPGQGLRLIYYSQIVNDFQKGDIAEGYSVSREKKESFPLTVTSAQKNPTAFYLCASSSGGAYEQYFGPGTRLTVT.

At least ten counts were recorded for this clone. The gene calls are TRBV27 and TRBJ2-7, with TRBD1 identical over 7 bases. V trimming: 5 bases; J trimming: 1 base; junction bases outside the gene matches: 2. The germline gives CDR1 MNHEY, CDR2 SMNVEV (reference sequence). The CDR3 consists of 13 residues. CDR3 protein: CASSRGQSYEQYF. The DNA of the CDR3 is TGTGCCAGCAGTAGGGGACAGTCCTACGAGCAGTACTTC.

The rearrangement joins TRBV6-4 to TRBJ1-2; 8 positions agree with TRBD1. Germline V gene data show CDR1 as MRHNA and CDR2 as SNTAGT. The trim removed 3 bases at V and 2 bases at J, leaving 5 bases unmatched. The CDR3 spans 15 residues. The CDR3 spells CASSEAGGANYGYTF. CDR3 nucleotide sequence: TGTGCCAGCAGTGAGGCAGGGGGCGCGAACTATGGCTACACCTTC.

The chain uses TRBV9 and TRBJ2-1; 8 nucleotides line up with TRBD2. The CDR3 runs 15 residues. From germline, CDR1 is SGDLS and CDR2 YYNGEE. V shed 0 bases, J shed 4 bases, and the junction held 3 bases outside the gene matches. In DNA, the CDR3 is TGTGCCAGCAGCGTAGTTAGCGGGGCGTACAATGAGCAGTTCTTC. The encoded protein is CASSVVSGAYNEQFF.

The CDR3 region is CASRSWAGGPTNEQFF. In DNA, the CDR3 is TGTGCCAGCAGGTCCTGGGCGGGGGGGCCGACCAATGAGCAGTTCTTC. The chain has TRBV2 and TRBJ2-1; TRBD2 agrees at 9 bases. CDR1 is SNHLY and CDR2 is FYNNEI in the germline V gene. V gave up 6 bases and J gave up 6 bases; unmatched junction bases: 12. CDR3 length: 16 amino acids.

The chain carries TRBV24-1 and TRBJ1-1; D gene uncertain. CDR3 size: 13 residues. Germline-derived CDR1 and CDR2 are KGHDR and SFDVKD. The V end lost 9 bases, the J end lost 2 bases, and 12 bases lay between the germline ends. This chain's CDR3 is CATSGGLNTEAFF. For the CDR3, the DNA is TGTGCCACCTCTGGAGGGCTAAACACTGAAGCTTTCTTT.

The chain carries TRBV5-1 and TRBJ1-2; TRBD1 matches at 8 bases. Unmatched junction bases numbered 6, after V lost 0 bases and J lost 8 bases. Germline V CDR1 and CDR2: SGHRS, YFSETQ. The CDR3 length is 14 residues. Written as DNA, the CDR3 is TGCGCCAGCAGCTTGGCCGGACAGGGTGGCGGCTACACCTTC. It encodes CASSLAGQGGGYTF.

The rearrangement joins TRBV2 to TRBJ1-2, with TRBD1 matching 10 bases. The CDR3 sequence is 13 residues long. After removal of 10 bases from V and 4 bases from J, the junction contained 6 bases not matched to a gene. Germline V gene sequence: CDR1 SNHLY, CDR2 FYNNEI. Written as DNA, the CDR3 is TGTGCCACCTCGACAGGGGGCGGCTATGGCTACACCTTC. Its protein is CATSTGGGYGYTF.

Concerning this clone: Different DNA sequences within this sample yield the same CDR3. CDR3 amino acids: CASSLSLGETQYF. The CDR3 nucleotides read TGTGCCAGCAGCTTATCTCTAGGAGAGACCCAGTACTTC. The chain uses TRBV7-2 and TRBJ2-5; D unresolved. V was cut by 2 bases and J by 4 bases, with 8 bases left in between. There are 13 residues in the CDR3. Germline V lookup: CDR1 SGHTA, CDR2 FQGNSA.

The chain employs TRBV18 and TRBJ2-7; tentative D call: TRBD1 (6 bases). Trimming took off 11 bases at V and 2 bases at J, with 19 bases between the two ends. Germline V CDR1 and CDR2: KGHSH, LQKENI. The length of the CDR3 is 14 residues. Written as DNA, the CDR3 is TGTGCCCCCCTTATGAGGGGGTTACCCTACGAGCAGTACTTC. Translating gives CAPLMRGLPYEQYF.

DNA for the CDR3: TGTGCCTGGAGTGCGGGGACATCAGGAAGCAATCAGCCCCAGCATTTT. It yields the protein CAWSAGTSGSNQPQHF. This chain joins TRBV30 and TRBJ1-5, with D perhaps TRBD1 (6 bases). Germline CDR1 and CDR2: GTSNPN and SVGIG (reference sequence). V was cut by 1 base and J by 1 base, with 14 bases left in between. The CDR3 extends over 16 amino acids. The full variable domain, with the rest looked up from reference TRBV30 and TRBJ1-5, is SQTIHQWPATLVQPVGSPLSLECTVEGTSNPNLYWYRQAAGRGLQLLFYSVGIGQISSEVPQNLSASRPQDRQFILSSKKLLLSDSGFYLCAWSAGTSGSNQPQHFGDGTRLSIL.

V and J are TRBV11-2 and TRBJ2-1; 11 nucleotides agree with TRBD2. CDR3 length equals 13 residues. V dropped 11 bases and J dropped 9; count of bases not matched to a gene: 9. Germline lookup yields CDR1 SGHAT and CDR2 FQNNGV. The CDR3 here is CASLVAGGIEQFF. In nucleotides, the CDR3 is TGTGCCTCTCTCGTAGCGGGGGGGATTGAGCAGTTCTTC.

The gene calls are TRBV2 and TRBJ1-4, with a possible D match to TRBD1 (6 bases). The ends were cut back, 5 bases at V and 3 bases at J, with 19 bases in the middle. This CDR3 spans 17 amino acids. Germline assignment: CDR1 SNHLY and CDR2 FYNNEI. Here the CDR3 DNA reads TGTGCCAGCAGTCAGGGGCGTCGGGGACACTCTAATGAAAAACTGTTTTTT. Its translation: CASSQGRRGHSNEKLFF. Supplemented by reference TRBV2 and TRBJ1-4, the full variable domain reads EPEVTQTPSHQVTQMGQEVILRCVPISNHLYFYWYRQILGQKVEFLVSFYNNEISEKSEIFDDQFSVERPDGSNFTLKIRSTKLEDSAMYFCASSQGRRGHSNEKLFFGSGTQLSVL.

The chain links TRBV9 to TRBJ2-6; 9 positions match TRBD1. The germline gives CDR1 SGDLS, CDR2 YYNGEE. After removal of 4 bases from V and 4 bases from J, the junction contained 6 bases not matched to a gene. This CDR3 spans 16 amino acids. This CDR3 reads CASSPGTGRGANVLTF. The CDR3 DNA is TGTGCCAGCAGCCCGGGGACAGGGCGAGGGGCCAACGTCCTGACTTTC.

CDR3 amino acids: CASSLVGGRSGNTIYF. CDR3 in DNA: TGCGCCAGCAGCCTCGTGGGAGGGCGCTCTGGAAACACCATATATTTT. The V gene is TRBV4-1, the J gene TRBJ1-3, with D hard to call. The CDR3 is made up of 16 amino acids. V lost 4 bases and J lost 0, with 13 bases in between. CDR1 and CDR2 from the germline V gene are MGHRA and YSYEKL.

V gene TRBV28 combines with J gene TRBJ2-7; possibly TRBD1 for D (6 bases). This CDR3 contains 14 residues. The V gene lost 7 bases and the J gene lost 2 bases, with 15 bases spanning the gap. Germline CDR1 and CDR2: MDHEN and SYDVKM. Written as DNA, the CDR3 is TGTGCCAGCACCCAGGGGAACAGGGCCTACGAGCAGTACTTC. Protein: CASTQGNRAYEQYF. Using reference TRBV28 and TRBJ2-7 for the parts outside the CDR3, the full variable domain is DVKVTQSSRYLVKRTGEKVFLECVQDMDHENMFWYRQDPGLGLRLIYFSYDVKMKEKGDIPEGYSVSREKKERFSLILESASTNQTSMYLCASTQGNRAYEQYFGPGTRLTVT.